One sample yielded the 3 T cell receptor beta chains listed below, sequenced in a study of blood T cells in healthy people across ages. With a J-beta primer mix and a sample-barcoded 5' primer, a second PCR ran roughly 7 to 11 cycles. TCRdb itself ran the 5' RACE reads through MiXCR, one entry per CDR3 protein. The sample holds some 1.6 million distinct CDR3 sequences, 30% to 40% seen once. The sample was blood. The source of these receptors is a woman in her twenties or thirties in good health.

This clonotype occurred once. This sequence joins TRBV3-1 and TRBJ2-4, with 8 bases identical to TRBD2. The CDR3 is made up of 16 amino acids. The germline V gene has CDR1 LGHDT and CDR2 YNNKEL (reference sequence). Germline trimming cut 4 bases from V and 13 bases from J; bases unmatched to any gene: 18. The CDR3 coding sequence is TGTGCCAGCAGCCTCTTCTCTAGCGGGTACTCCTACGGGCAGTACTTC. Its protein product is CASSLFSSGYSYGQYF. Variable domain in full (rest from reference TRBV3-1 and TRBJ2-4): DTAVSQTPKYLVTQMGNDKSIKCEQNLGHDTMYWYKQDSKKFLKIMFSYNNKELIINETVPNRFSPKSPDKAHLNLHINSLELGDSAVYFCASSLFSSGYSYGQYFGAGTRLSVL.

The rearrangement uses TRBV18 and TRBJ1-1; no definite D call. The CDR3 loop spans 14 amino acids. Germline CDR1 KGHSH, CDR2 LQKENI. V lost 2 bases and J lost 1, with 8 bases in between. The CDR3, as DNA: TGTGCCAGCTCACCAACACAAGGGAACACTGAAGCTTTCTTT. Translating gives CASSPTQGNTEAFF.

Here the CDR3 DNA reads TGTGCCAGCAGCCAAGTTGACAGGGCCTGGGGCTACACCTTC. Encoded protein: CASSQVDRAWGYTF. V and J are TRBV14 and TRBJ1-2; 7 bases match TRBD1. The CDR3 has 14 residues. With 1 base clipped from V and 8 bases from J, the junction kept 7 bases outside the gene matches. Looked up from germline, CDR1 is SGHDN and CDR2 is FVKESK.